This T cell receptor (beta chain) was identified during a study of blood T cells in healthy people across ages. The V and J ends lost 0 bases and 3 bases respectively, with 9 bases between them. The CDR3 length is 14 residues. Germline assignment: CDR1 SGHKS and CDR2 YYEKEE (reference sequence). The second PCR ran about 6 to 11 cycles with a sample-barcoded 5' primer and J-beta primers. TCRdb re-called the 5' RACE reads through MiXCR, storing one row per CDR3 protein. The repertoire holds 650,000 to 800,000 distinct CDR3 sequences, with 40% to 50% as singletons. Sequences were obtained from blood. This sequence joins TRBV5-5 and TRBJ2-5, with D unresolved. The TCR comes from a man aged 55 to 70 in good health. This CDR3 is CASSLGQQEETQYF. The CDR3 DNA follows: TGTGCCAGCAGCTTGGGCCAGCAGGAAGAGACCCAGTACTTC.